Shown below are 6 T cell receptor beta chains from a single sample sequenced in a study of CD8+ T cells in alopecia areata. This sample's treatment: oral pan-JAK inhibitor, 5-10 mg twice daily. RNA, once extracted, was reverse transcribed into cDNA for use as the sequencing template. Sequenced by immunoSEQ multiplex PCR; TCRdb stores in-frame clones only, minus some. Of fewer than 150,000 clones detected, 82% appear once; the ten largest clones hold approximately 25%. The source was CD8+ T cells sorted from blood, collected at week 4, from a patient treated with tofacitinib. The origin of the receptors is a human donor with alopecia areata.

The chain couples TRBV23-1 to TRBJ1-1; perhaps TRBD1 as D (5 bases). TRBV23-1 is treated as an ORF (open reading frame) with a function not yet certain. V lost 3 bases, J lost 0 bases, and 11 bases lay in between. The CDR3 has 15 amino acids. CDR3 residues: CASSHCGHLNTEAFF. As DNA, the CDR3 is TGCGCCAGCAGTCATTGTGGACATCTGAACACTGAAGCTTTCTTT.

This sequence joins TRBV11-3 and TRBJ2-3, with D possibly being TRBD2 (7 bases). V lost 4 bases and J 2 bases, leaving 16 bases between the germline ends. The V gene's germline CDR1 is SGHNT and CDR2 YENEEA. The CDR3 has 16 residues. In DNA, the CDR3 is TGTGCCAGCAGCTCCCTGGGAGGGGGGAACACAGATACGCAGTATTTT. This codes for CASSSLGGGNTDTQYF.

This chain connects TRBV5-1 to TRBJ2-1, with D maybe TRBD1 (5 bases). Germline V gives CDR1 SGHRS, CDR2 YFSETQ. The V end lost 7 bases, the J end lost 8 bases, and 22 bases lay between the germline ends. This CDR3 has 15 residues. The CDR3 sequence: CASGSLGAVGDEQFF. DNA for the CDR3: TGCGCCAGCGGATCCCTTGGGGCCGTAGGGGATGAGCAGTTCTTC.

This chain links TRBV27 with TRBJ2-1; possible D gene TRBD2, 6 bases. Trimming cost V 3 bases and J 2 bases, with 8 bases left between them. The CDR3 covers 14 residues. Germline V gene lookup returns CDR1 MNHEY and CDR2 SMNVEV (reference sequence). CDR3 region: CASSLEGTYNEQFF. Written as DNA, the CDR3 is TGTGCCAGCAGTTTGGAGGGGACCTACAATGAGCAGTTCTTC.

The CDR3 nucleotides are TGTGCCAGCAGCGTAGCACAGGGGTCCTACGAGCAGTACTTC. It yields the protein CASSVAQGSYEQYF. The V call is TRBV9, the J call TRBJ2-7; 7 bases match TRBD1. Germline trimming cut 0 bases from V and 1 base from J; bases unmatched to any gene: 1. The CDR3 contains 14 residues. Germline-derived CDR1 and CDR2 are SGDLS and YYNGEE.

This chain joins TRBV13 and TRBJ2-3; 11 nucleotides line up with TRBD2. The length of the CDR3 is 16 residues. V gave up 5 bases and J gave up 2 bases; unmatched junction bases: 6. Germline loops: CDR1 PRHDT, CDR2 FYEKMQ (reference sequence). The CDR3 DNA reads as TGTGCCAGCAGCCTACCTAGCGGGGGGAACACAGATACGCAGTATTTT. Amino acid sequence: CASSLPSGGNTDTQYF.